The 2 T cell receptor beta chains reported below all come from one sample, sequenced in a study of PD-1 blockade in classical Hodgkin lymphoma. All trial patients relapsed after autologous stem cell transplantation. Assay used: immunoSEQ multiplex PCR; TCRdb lists only in-frame clones, some missing. The table includes about 98,000 clones, roughly 92% detected once. The source material was peripheral blood mononuclear cells (PBMCs), sampled at baseline. Receptors originate from a human donor with classical Hodgkin lymphoma.

This chain joins TRBV5-6 and TRBJ1-3; no firm D call. This CDR3 region has 17 residues. The V and J ends lost 5 bases and 0 bases respectively, with 18 bases between them. Looked up from germline, CDR1 is SGHDT and CDR2 is YYEEEE. The CDR3 here is CASSGYAGDDSGNTIYF. The CDR3 nucleotides read TGTGCCAGCAGTGGTTATGCAGGTGACGACTCTGGAAACACCATATATTTT.

As regards this clone: A junction boundary mismatches the germline segment, possibly from a read error. The V and J genes are TRBV7-7 and TRBJ2-7; tentatively, D is TRBD2 (6 bases). The CDR3 is 15 residues long. CDR1 is SSHAT and CDR2 is FNYEAQ in the germline V gene (reference sequence). The CDR3 nucleotides read TGTGCTAGCAGCTCACAGCCGGGACTGATCTACGAGCAGTACTTC. Its translation is CASSSQPGLIYEQYF.